One sample yielded the 9 T cell receptor beta chains listed below, sequenced in a study of T cells in Graves' hyperthyroidism and ophthalmopathy. Authors of the study amplified TCR beta CDR3 regions from RNA transcripts. First-round RT-PCR targeting the TCR CDR3 was performed with the HTBI primer set. TCRdb re-analysed the multiplex PCR reads in MiXCR, keeping a single row per CDR3 protein. The data show hundreds of thousands of distinct CDR3 sequences, 13% to 15% seen once. Sequenced: blood. The receptor set was obtained from a woman aged 55-69 years with Graves' ophthalmopathy.

This clonotype came up many times. The V and J genes are TRBV6-1 and TRBJ2-5, with D uncertain. This CDR3 comprises 12 residues. Germline V gives CDR1 MNHNS, CDR2 SASEGT. V lost 5 bases and J 4 bases, leaving 8 bases between the germline ends. The CDR3 DNA reads TGTGCCAGCAGTTATACGGGAGAGACCCAGTACTTC. Its translation is CASSYTGETQYF.

This clonotype was recorded a few times. The V and J genes are TRBV6-1 and TRBJ2-5, with 7 bases that match TRBD1. The CDR3 totals 13 residues. CDR1 and CDR2 from the germline V gene are MNHNS and SASEGT. The V gene end was trimmed by 6 bases and the J gene end by 4 bases; junction bases not matched to a gene: 5. The CDR3 here is CASSDYRGETQYF. DNA for the CDR3: TGTGCCAGCAGCGACTACAGGGGAGAGACCCAGTACTTC.

Many counts were recorded for this clonotype. The rearrangement links TRBV30 to TRBJ2-2; 10 bases are shared with TRBD2. This CDR3 comprises 15 residues. Looked up from germline, CDR1 is GTSNPN and CDR2 is SVGIG (reference sequence). V shed 4 bases, J shed 5 bases, and the junction held 7 bases outside the gene matches. The CDR3 loop reads CAWTSSGRMTGELFF. Here the CDR3 DNA reads TGTGCCTGGACATCTAGCGGGAGAATGACCGGGGAGCTGTTTTTT.

The rearrangement joins TRBV6-5 to TRBJ2-2; 8 bases align to TRBD2. This CDR3 is 17 amino acids long. CDR1 MNHEY and CDR2 SVGAGI come from the germline V gene. V shed 0 bases, J shed 4 bases, and the junction held 7 bases outside the gene matches. CDR3 sequence (DNA): TGTGCCAGCAGTTACTCGAGGGTAGCGGGGTCCACCGGGGAGCTGTTTTTT. Its protein is CASSYSRVAGSTGELFF.

This clonotype has a count of ten or more. The chain combines TRBV5-1 with TRBJ2-2, with 12 bases lining up with TRBD2. Trimming at V came to 0 bases and at J to 6 bases, leaving 6 bases not matched to a gene. The CDR3 runs 17 residues. The germline V gene encodes CDR1 SGHRS and CDR2 YFSETQ. CDR3 coding DNA: TGCGCCAGCAGCTTGGTACCCGGACTAGCGGGACCCGGGGAGCTGTTTTTT. This encodes CASSLVPGLAGPGELFF.

The chain employs TRBV3-1 and TRBJ2-5; 9 bases line up with TRBD1. Germline V gene lookup returns CDR1 LGHDT and CDR2 YNNKEL (reference sequence). CDR3 length: 18 residues. The V gene end was trimmed by 3 bases and the J gene end by 3 bases; junction bases not matched to a gene: 14. The CDR3 loop reads CASSHPGQGLRSEETQYF. The CDR3 DNA reads TGTGCCAGCAGCCACCCGGGACAGGGTCTGCGGTCCGAAGAGACCCAGTACTTC.

This clonotype has a handful of counts. The chain carries TRBV18 and TRBJ1-1; tentatively, D is TRBD1 (6 bases). Germline V gene data show CDR1 as KGHSH and CDR2 as LQKENI. The V and J ends lost 5 bases and 6 bases respectively, with 13 bases between them. This CDR3 has 13 amino acids. DNA for the CDR3: TGTGCCAGCTCAGTCGAGGGGGGCTCTGAAGCTTTCTTT. It is translated as CASSVEGGSEAFF.

The CDR3: CASSPPRGTGDYEQYF. DNA of the CDR3: TGTGCCAGCTCACCACCGAGAGGGACAGGGGATTACGAGCAGTACTTC. The chain is built from TRBV18 and TRBJ2-7, with 10 bases matching TRBD1. The CDR3 is 16 amino acids. The junction had 6 bases not matched to a gene; V was cut back by 0 bases and J by 4 bases. CDR1 is KGHSH and CDR2 is LQKENI in the germline V gene.

This clonotype has ten or more counts. This sequence joins TRBV12-5 and TRBJ2-3; D is possibly TRBD2 (5 bases). V was shortened by 3 bases and J by 2 bases, with 12 bases between the two germline ends. From germline, CDR1 is LGHNT and CDR2 FRNRAP. This CDR3 comprises 15 residues. CDR3 in DNA: TGTGCTAGTGGTTTCGCCGGGGTGAACACAGATACGCAGTATTTT. Amino acids: CASGFAGVNTDTQYF. The full variable domain, its missing parts supplied by reference TRBV12-5 and TRBJ2-3, is DARVTQTPRHKVTEMGQEVTMRCQPILGHNTVFWYRQTMMQGLELLAYFRNRAPLDDSGMPKDRFSAEMPDATLATLKIQPSEPRDSAVYFCASGFAGVNTDTQYFGPGTRLTVL.